The 30 T cell receptor beta chains given below trace back to one sample, sequenced in a study of blood T cell repertoires in COVID-19. Clones were read by immunoSEQ multiplex PCR, and TCRdb kept only the in-frame ones, dropping some. The sample holds about 260,000 clones, roughly nine tenths seen once. The sequenced sample was PBMCs or T cells enriched from blood (not recorded which). The receptors stem from a woman between 45 and 60 years old who had recovered from COVID-19.

The V call is TRBV14, the J call TRBJ1-6; D is unresolved. Germline CDR1 SGHDN, CDR2 FVKESK. V was pared by 2 bases and J by 6 bases, with 14 bases between. The CDR3 loop spans 16 amino acids. Written as DNA, the CDR3 is TGTGCCAGCAGCCAATTGTCCCCCGGAGGTAATTCACCCCTCCACTTT. It is translated as CASSQLSPGGNSPLHF.

V and J are TRBV9 and TRBJ2-7; TRBD2 might be the D (7 bases). V was clipped by 0 bases and J by 3 bases, with 16 bases between them. CDR1 and CDR2 (germline): SGDLS, YYNGEE. This CDR3 is 16 amino acids long. The CDR3 spells CASSVGGGASVYEQYF. In DNA, the CDR3 is TGTGCCAGCAGCGTAGGAGGGGGGGCGTCGGTCTACGAGCAGTACTTC.

V usage is TRBV4-3 and J usage is TRBJ1-2; D is perhaps TRBD1 (6 bases). Germline loops: CDR1 LGHNA, CDR2 YSLEER. The V gene lost 0 bases and the J gene lost 4 bases, with 15 bases spanning the gap. The CDR3 has 16 amino acids. The CDR3 reads CASSQDNNRVAYGYTF. As DNA, the CDR3 is TGCGCCAGCAGCCAAGATAACAACAGGGTGGCCTATGGCTACACCTTC.

This chain joins TRBV2 and TRBJ1-1; TRBD1 agrees at 7 bases. The germline V gene encodes CDR1 SNHLY and CDR2 FYNNEI. This CDR3 has 16 residues. Trimming cost V 4 bases and J 5 bases; bases outside gene matches: 13. The CDR3 DNA reads TGTGCCAGCAGTGGAGGTAGGGGGCGACTTGGTACTGAAGCTTTCTTT. Protein: CASSGGRGRLGTEAFF.

The chain has TRBV7-2 and TRBJ1-1, with D uncertain. Trimming took 2 bases from V and 2 from J, leaving 6 bases between them. The CDR3 is 13 residues long. The germline gives CDR1 SGHTA, CDR2 FQGNSA. The CDR3 DNA reads TGTGCCAGCAGCTTATTATCTAACACTGAAGCTTTCTTT. Residues: CASSLLSNTEAFF.

J is TRBJ1-6 and V is TRBV6-2 or TRBV6-3, with D possibly matching TRBD1 (6 bases). The CDR3 spans 18 residues. The germline CDR1 and CDR2 sequences are MNHEY and SVGEGT. Between the trimmed V and J ends, which lost 0 bases and 2 bases, there was a span of 14 bases. CDR3 sequence (DNA): TGTGCCAGCAGTTACTCGACCAGGGGCTGGGCCTATAATTCACCCCTCCACTTT. Protein product: CASSYSTRGWAYNSPLHF.

The chain has TRBV30 and TRBJ2-4, with TRBD1 matching over 9 bases. This CDR3 spans 13 amino acids. After removal of 5 bases from V and 4 bases from J, the junction contained 3 bases not matched to a gene. The germline V gene encodes CDR1 GTSNPN and CDR2 SVGIG (reference sequence). Here the CDR3 DNA reads TGTGCCTGGTCGGGACAGGGAAAAAACATTCAGTACTTC. Its protein product is CAWSGQGKNIQYF.

V and J are TRBV5-4 and TRBJ2-1, with 12 bases identical to TRBD1. V gave up 2 bases and J gave up 7 bases; unmatched junction bases: 4. This CDR3 comprises 15 residues. In germline, CDR1 is SGHNT, CDR2 YYREEE (reference sequence). DNA of the CDR3: TGTGCCAGCAGCTTTCCGGGACAGGGGGCAAATGAGCAGTTCTTC. It yields the protein CASSFPGQGANEQFF.

This clone was seen a single time. The rearrangement links TRBV3-1 (or the pseudogene TRBV3-2) to TRBJ1-2; no clear D gene. The germline V gene has CDR1 LGHDT and CDR2 YNNKEL (reference sequence). V was clipped by 2 bases and J by 1 base, with 8 bases between them. The CDR3 has 14 residues. CDR3 protein: CASSQSGFNYGYTF. The CDR3 region has the DNA TGTGCCAGCAGCCAATCCGGGTTTAACTATGGCTACACCTTC.

The chain employs TRBV18 and TRBJ2-3; possible D gene TRBD1, 5 bases. The germline V and J ends were trimmed by 2 bases and 2 bases, with 8 bases remaining between them. This CDR3 has 14 amino acids. The germline gives CDR1 KGHSH, CDR2 LQKENI. This CDR3 is CASSPRQNTDTQYF. The CDR3 DNA reads as TGTGCCAGCTCACCAAGACAGAACACAGATACGCAGTATTTT.

This clone has a single count. The genes are TRBV27 and TRBJ2-1; 12 nucleotides align to TRBD2. Looked up from germline, CDR1 is MNHEY and CDR2 is SMNVEV (reference sequence). The CDR3 loop spans 15 amino acids. The ends lost 6 bases at V and 5 bases at J; junction bases unmatched: 5. The CDR3 sequence is CASRLAGGPHNEQFF. Written as DNA, the CDR3 is TGTGCCAGCAGACTAGCGGGAGGCCCCCACAATGAGCAGTTCTTC.

The chain combines TRBV5-1 with TRBJ2-5; 8 bases fit TRBD1. In germline, CDR1 is SGHRS, CDR2 YFSETQ. CDR3 length equals 20 residues. Germline trimming cut 4 bases from V and 4 bases from J; bases unmatched to any gene: 24. CDR3 DNA sequence: TGCGCCAGCAGCATCAACACCGGGACAGGAGGTTCCACCCTAAGAGAGACCCAGTACTTC. This gives the protein CASSINTGTGGSTLRETQYF.

The chain couples TRBV6-5 to TRBJ1-5; D uncertain. CDR1 and CDR2 from the germline V gene are MNHEY and SVGAGI. Trimming removed 8 bases from V and 7 bases from J, with 18 bases in between. There are 14 residues in the CDR3. As DNA, the CDR3 is TGTGCCAGCCGGCCGGACGAGGGTTACCAGCCCCAGCATTTT. Translation: CASRPDEGYQPQHF.

The chain has TRBV5-1 and TRBJ1-2; a weak D match, TRBD1 (5 bases). Germline lookup yields CDR1 SGHRS and CDR2 YFSETQ. V lost 4 bases and J 4 bases, leaving 11 bases between the germline ends. CDR3 size: 13 residues. The CDR3 DNA reads TGCGCCAGCAGCGGCGGGGGTTTCTATGGCTACACCTTC. Translated, it gives CASSGGGFYGYTF.

This chain joins TRBV5-1 and TRBJ2-1, with D maybe TRBD2 (6 bases). The CDR3 is made up of 15 amino acids. The germline V gene encodes CDR1 SGHRS and CDR2 YFSETQ. V lost 1 base and J lost 6, with 14 bases in between. The CDR3: CASSLWGELPNEQFF. The CDR3 DNA is TGCGCCAGCAGCTTGTGGGGGGAGCTTCCCAATGAGCAGTTCTTC.

The chain has TRBV5-4 and TRBJ2-3; 10 bases match TRBD2. The CDR3 sequence is 16 residues long. V lost 5 bases to trimming and J lost 2 bases; unmatched junction nucleotides: 8. Germline V CDR1 and CDR2: SGHNT, YYREEE (reference sequence). CDR3 protein: CASSRRGLADTDTQYF. The CDR3 coding sequence is TGTGCCAGCAGTCGGCGAGGACTAGCGGACACAGATACGCAGTATTTT.

The chain carries TRBV9 and TRBJ2-2; tentative D call: TRBD1 (5 bases). The CDR3 loop spans 14 amino acids. V was trimmed by 1 base and J by 5 bases, leaving 9 bases between them. Germline CDR1 is SGDLS and CDR2 is YYNGEE. In nucleotides, the CDR3 is TGTGCCAGCAGCGTAAGGCAGGGTACCGGGGAGCTGTTTTTT. It is translated as CASSVRQGTGELFF.

This rearrangement joins TRBV6-5 to TRBJ2-2; 7 positions agree with TRBD1. Germline V lookup: CDR1 MNHEY, CDR2 SVGAGI. This CDR3 spans 16 amino acids. Unmatched junction bases numbered 8, after V lost 4 bases and J lost 3 bases. CDR3 DNA sequence: TGTGCCAGCAGTTCTGGGACAGTCACCTACACCGGGGAGCTGTTTTTT. This translates into CASSSGTVTYTGELFF.

This chain joins TRBV27 and TRBJ2-1; 8 nucleotides match TRBD1. V dropped 3 bases and J dropped 2; count of bases not matched to a gene: 3. The germline V gene encodes CDR1 MNHEY and CDR2 SMNVEV (reference sequence). The CDR3 sequence is 15 residues long. This chain's CDR3 is CASSFTGGPYNEQFF. CDR3 sequence (DNA): TGTGCCAGCAGTTTTACAGGGGGTCCCTACAATGAGCAGTTCTTC.

This chain joins TRBV7-9 and TRBJ1-5; the D is unclear. V was pared by 5 bases and J by 4 bases, with 9 bases between. This CDR3 region has 13 residues. CDR1 SEHNR and CDR2 FQNEAQ come from the germline V gene (reference sequence). The CDR3 coding sequence is TGTGCCAGCAGCCGAGACGGGAATCAGCCCCAGCATTTT. This sequence encodes CASSRDGNQPQHF.

The V and J genes are TRBV4-1 and TRBJ1-5; D gene unclear. Trimming left V 0 bases short and J 0 bases short, with 9 bases between. Germline V CDR1 and CDR2: MGHRA, YSYEKL. CDR3 length equals 16 residues. In DNA, the CDR3 is TGCGCCAGCAGCCAAGAAGGCGGTCATAGCAATCAGCCCCAGCATTTT. Amino acids: CASSQEGGHSNQPQHF.

This clone showed up just once. The chain recombines TRBV7-8 with TRBJ1-1; maybe TRBD1 (5 bases). Germline V gives CDR1 SGHVS, CDR2 FQNEAQ. V lost 7 bases, J lost 0 bases, and 12 bases lay in between. This CDR3 is 14 amino acids long. The CDR3 here is CASMFRGMNTEAFF. The DNA of the CDR3 is TGTGCCAGCATGTTTCGGGGGATGAACACTGAAGCTTTCTTT.

The chain carries TRBV6-5 and TRBJ1-1, with no clear D. V was trimmed by 0 bases and J by 0 bases, leaving 11 bases between them. The CDR3 is 16 amino acids. The germline CDR1 and CDR2 sequences are MNHEY and SVGAGI. DNA for the CDR3: TGTGCCAGCAGTTACTCGAGGCGAATCATGAACACTGAAGCTTTCTTT. Amino acid sequence: CASSYSRRIMNTEAFF.

The chain combines TRBV6-1 with TRBJ2-1, with 7 bases that match TRBD1. V gave up 2 bases and J gave up 5 bases; unmatched junction bases: 9. The length of the CDR3 is 16 residues. Per germline, CDR1 MNHNS and CDR2 SASEGT. The CDR3 sequence: CASSEIVGTANNEQFF. CDR3 bases: TGTGCCAGCAGTGAAATTGTCGGGACAGCGAACAATGAGCAGTTCTTC.

Comment on this clone: The same CDR3 is also encoded by other DNA sequences in this sample. The rearrangement links TRBV4-1 to TRBJ2-7; weak D call: TRBD1 (5 bases). V gave up 0 bases and J gave up 4 bases, with 7 bases separating them. This CDR3 contains 13 residues. Per the germline V gene, CDR1 is MGHRA and CDR2 is YSYEKL. CDR3 sequence: CASSQDRAYEQYF. The CDR3 nucleotides are TGCGCCAGCAGCCAAGACAGGGCTTACGAGCAGTACTTC.

The chain couples TRBV7-2 to TRBJ2-1; 7 bases line up with TRBD2. Germline V gives CDR1 SGHTA, CDR2 FQGNSA. The CDR3 runs to 14 residues. V was pared by 5 bases and J by 6 bases, with 7 bases of the junction left unmatched. CDR3 sequence (DNA): TGTGCCAGCAGCCAATCCTTAGCGGGCAATGAGCAGTTCTTC. This translates into CASSQSLAGNEQFF.

The chain carries TRBV28 and TRBJ2-1; D may be TRBD2 (6 bases). This CDR3 has 16 amino acids. The V end lost 6 bases, the J end lost 9 bases, and 24 bases lay between the germline ends. CDR1 and CDR2 from the germline V gene are MDHEN and SYDVKM. The CDR3 DNA reads as TGTGCCAGCAGCTCCATAGGGGACTTGGGTATTGGTGAGCAGTTCTTC. Protein product: CASSSIGDLGIGEQFF. Full variable domain (rest looked up from reference TRBV28 and TRBJ2-1): DVKVTQSSRYLVKRTGEKVFLECVQDMDHENMFWYRQDPGLGLRLIYFSYDVKMKEKGDIPEGYSVSREKKERFSLILESASTNQTSMYLCASSSIGDLGIGEQFFGPGTRLTVL.

V and J are TRBV19 and TRBJ1-5, with unresolved D. CDR1 and CDR2 (germline): LNHDA, SQIVND (reference sequence). The CDR3 has 14 residues. The germline V and J ends were trimmed by 6 bases and 2 bases, with 11 bases remaining between them. Here the CDR3 DNA reads TGTGCCAGTAGGGGCCAACTAGGCAATCAGCCCCAGCATTTT. Residues: CASRGQLGNQPQHF. The variable domain in full, with the rest retrieved from reference TRBV19 and TRBJ1-5, is DGGITQSPKYLFRKEGQNVTLSCEQNLNHDAMYWYRQDPGQGLRLIYYSQIVNDFQKGDIAEGYSVSREKKESFPLTVTSAQKNPTAFYLCASRGQLGNQPQHFGDGTRLSIL.

The chain combines TRBV4-1 with TRBJ2-1, with D perhaps TRBD2 (5 bases). This CDR3 has 15 amino acids. The V end lost 4 bases, the J end lost 4 bases, and 14 bases lay between the germline ends. CDR1 and CDR2 (germline): MGHRA, YSYEKL. DNA of the CDR3: TGCGCCAGCAGCCCCCTCAGCGGATGGTACAATGAGCAGTTCTTC. Protein sequence: CASSPLSGWYNEQFF.

The chain couples TRBV9 to TRBJ2-1, with TRBD2 matching over 7 bases. Germline V lookup: CDR1 SGDLS, CDR2 YYNGEE. This CDR3 region has 13 residues. J gave up 6 bases and V 1 base, and 1 base lay outside the gene matches. CDR3 bases: TGTGCCAGCAGCGTAACGGGAGGCAATGAGCAGTTCTTC. Its translation is CASSVTGGNEQFF. Variable domain in full (rest from reference TRBV9 and TRBJ2-1): DSGVTQTPKHLITATGQRVTLRCSPRSGDLSVYWYQQSLDQGLQFLIQYYNGEERAKGNILERFSAQQFPDLHSELNLSSLELGDSALYFCASSVTGGNEQFFGPGTRLTVL.